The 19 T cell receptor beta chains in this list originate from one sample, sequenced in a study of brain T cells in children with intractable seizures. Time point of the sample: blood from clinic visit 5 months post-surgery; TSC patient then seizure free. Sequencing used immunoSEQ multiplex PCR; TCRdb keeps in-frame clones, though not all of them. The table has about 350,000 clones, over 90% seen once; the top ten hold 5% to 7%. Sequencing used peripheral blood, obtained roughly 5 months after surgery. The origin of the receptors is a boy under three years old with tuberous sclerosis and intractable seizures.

The DNA of the CDR3 is TGTGCCAGCAGCTCTCCGAGGAGGGACAGGGGTAATAACACTGAAGCTTTCTTT. It is translated as CASSSPRRDRGNNTEAFF. The rearrangement joins TRBV7-9 to TRBJ1-1; 10 positions agree with TRBD1. Per germline, CDR1 SEHNR and CDR2 FQNEAQ (reference sequence). The CDR3 loop spans 18 amino acids. With 4 bases clipped from V and 2 bases from J, the junction kept 13 bases outside the gene matches.

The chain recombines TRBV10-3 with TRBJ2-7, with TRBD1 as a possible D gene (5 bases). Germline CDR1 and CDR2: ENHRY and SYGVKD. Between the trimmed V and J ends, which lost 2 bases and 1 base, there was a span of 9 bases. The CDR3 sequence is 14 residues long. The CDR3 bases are TGTGCCATCAGTGAGGGGCAGGGTTCCTACGAGCAGTACTTC. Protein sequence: CAISEGQGSYEQYF.

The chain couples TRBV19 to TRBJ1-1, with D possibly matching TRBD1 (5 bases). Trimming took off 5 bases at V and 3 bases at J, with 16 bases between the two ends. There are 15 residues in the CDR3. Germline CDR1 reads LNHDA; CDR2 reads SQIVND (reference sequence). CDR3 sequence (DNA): TGTGCCAGTAGTGGAATCGCAGGGAGGTACACTGAAGCTTTCTTT. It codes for CASSGIAGRYTEAFF.

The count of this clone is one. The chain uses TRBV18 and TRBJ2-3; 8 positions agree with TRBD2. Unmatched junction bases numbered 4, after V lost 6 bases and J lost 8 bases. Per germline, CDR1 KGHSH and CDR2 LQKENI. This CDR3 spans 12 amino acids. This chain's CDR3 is CASSHRGGTQYF. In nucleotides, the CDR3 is TGTGCCAGCTCCCACCGGGGGGGTACGCAGTATTTT.

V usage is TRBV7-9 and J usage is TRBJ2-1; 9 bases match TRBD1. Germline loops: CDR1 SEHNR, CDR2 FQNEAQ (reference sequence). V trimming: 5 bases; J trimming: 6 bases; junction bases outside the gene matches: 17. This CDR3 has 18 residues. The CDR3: CASSPMGAMRQGGNEQFF. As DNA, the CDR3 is TGTGCCAGCAGCCCAATGGGGGCGATGCGACAGGGGGGCAATGAGCAGTTCTTC.

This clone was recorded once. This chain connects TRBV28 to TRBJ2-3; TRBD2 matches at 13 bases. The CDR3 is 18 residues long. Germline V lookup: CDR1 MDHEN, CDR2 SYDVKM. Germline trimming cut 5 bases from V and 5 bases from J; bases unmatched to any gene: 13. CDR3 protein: CASSHWTSGRGWGDTQYF. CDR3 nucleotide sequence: TGTGCCAGCAGTCATTGGACTAGCGGGAGAGGGTGGGGAGATACGCAGTATTTT. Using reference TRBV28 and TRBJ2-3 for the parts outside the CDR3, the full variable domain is DVKVTQSSRYLVKRTGEKVFLECVQDMDHENMFWYRQDPGLGLRLIYFSYDVKMKEKGDIPEGYSVSREKKERFSLILESASTNQTSMYLCASSHWTSGRGWGDTQYFGPGTRLTVL.

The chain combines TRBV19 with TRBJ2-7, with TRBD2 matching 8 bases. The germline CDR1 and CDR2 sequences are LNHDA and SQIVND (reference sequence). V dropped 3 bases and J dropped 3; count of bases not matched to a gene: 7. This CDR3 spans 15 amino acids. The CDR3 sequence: CASSIRRGENYEQYF. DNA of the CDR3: TGTGCCAGTAGTATCCGGCGGGGGGAAAACTACGAGCAGTACTTC.

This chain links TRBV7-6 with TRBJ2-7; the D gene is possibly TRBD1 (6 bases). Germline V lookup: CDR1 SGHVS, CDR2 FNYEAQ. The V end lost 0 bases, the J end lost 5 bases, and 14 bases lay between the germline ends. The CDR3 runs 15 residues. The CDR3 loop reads CASSLALQGQNEQYF. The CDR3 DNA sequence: TGTGCCAGCAGCTTAGCGCTTCAGGGGCAGAACGAGCAGTACTTC.

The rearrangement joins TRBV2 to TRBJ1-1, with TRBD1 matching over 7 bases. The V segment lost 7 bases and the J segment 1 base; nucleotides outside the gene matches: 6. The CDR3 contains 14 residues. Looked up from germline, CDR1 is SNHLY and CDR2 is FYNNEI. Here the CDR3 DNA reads TGTGCCAGCACCAGACAGGGACCGAACACTGAAGCTTTCTTT. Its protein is CASTRQGPNTEAFF.

The chain's CDR3 is CASSPILGQTYGYTF. CDR3 bases: TGTGCCAGCAGTCCCATTCTCGGGCAGACCTATGGCTACACCTTC. The chain carries TRBV27 and TRBJ1-2; D unresolved. Germline V gene sequence: CDR1 MNHEY, CDR2 SMNVEV (reference sequence). This CDR3 has 15 amino acids. V lost 5 bases and J 4 bases, leaving 17 bases between the germline ends.

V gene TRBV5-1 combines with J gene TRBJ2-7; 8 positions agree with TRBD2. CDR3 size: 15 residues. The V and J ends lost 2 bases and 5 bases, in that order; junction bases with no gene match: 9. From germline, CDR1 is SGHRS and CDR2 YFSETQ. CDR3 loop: CASSFDSGMFDEQYF. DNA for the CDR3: TGCGCCAGCAGCTTTGATAGCGGGATGTTCGACGAGCAGTACTTC.

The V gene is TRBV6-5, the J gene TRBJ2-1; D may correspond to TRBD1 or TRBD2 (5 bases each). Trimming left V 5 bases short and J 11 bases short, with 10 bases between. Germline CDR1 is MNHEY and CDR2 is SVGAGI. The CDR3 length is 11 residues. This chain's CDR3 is CASSLPGQQFF. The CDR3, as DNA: TGTGCCAGCAGTCTACCGGGACAGCAGTTCTTC.

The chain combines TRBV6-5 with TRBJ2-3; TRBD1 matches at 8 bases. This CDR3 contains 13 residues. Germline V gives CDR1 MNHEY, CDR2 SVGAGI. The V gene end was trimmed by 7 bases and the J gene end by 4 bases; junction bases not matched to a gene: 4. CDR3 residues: CASTTGVADTQYF. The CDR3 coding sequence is TGTGCCAGCACGACAGGGGTCGCAGATACGCAGTATTTT.

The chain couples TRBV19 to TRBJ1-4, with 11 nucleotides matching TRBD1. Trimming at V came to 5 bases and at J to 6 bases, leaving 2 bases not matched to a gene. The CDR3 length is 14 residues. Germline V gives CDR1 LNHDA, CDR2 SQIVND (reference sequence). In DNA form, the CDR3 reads TGTGCCAGTAGTCGGACAGGGGGCGATGAAAAACTGTTTTTT. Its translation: CASSRTGGDEKLFF.

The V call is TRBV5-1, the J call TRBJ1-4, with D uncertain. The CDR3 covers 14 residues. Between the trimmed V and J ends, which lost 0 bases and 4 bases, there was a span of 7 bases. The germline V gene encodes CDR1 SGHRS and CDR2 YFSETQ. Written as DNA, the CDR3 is TGCGCCAGCAGCTTGGACGGATATAATGAAAAACTGTTTTTT. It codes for CASSLDGYNEKLFF.

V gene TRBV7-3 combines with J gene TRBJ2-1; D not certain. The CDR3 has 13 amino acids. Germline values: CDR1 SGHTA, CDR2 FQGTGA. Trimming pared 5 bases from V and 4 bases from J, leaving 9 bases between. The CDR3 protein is CASSTDRYNEQFF. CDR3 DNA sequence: TGTGCCAGCAGCACCGACCGTTACAATGAGCAGTTCTTC.

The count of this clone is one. The CDR3 spells CATSEGGQASQETQYF. CDR3 DNA sequence: TGTGCCACCAGTGAGGGCGGACAGGCCTCTCAAGAGACCCAGTACTTC. The chain employs TRBV24-1 and TRBJ2-5; 7 bases are shared with TRBD1. CDR3 length: 16 amino acids. V was pared by 4 bases and J by 2 bases, with 9 bases of the junction left unmatched. Germline lookup yields CDR1 KGHDR and CDR2 SFDVKD.

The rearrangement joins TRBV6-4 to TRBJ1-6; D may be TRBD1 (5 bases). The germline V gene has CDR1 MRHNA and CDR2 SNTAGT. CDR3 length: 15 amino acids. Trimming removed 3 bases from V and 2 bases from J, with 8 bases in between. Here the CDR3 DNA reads TGTGCCAGCAGTGAGGCAGGGACCTATAATTCACCCCTCCACTTT. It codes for CASSEAGTYNSPLHF.

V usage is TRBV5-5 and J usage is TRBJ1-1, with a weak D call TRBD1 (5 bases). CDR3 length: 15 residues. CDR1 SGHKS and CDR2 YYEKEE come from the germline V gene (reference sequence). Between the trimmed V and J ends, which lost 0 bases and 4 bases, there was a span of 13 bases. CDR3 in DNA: TGTGCCAGCAGCTTGGTTCGGGGGGAGGTCACTGAAGCTTTCTTT. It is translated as CASSLVRGEVTEAFF.